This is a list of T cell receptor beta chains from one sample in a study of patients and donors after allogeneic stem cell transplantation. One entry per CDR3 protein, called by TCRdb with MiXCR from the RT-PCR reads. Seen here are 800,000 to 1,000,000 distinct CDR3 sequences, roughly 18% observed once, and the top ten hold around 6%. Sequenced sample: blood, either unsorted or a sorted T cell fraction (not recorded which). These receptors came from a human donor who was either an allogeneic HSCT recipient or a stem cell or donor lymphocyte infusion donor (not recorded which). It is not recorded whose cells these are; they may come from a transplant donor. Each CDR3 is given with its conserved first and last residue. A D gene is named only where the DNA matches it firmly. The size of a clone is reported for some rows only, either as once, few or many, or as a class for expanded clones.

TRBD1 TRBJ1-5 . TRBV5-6 TGTGCCAGCAGCTTGGGAGACAGGGCTCAGCCCCAGCATTTT CASSLGDRAQPQHF
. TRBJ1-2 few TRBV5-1 TGCGCCAGCAGCCCGTCGACTCGAGGCTACACCTTC CASSPSTRGYTF
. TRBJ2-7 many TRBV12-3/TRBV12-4 TGTGCCAGCAGTTTCTCCCCGACCTACGAGCAGTACTTC CASSFSPTYEQYF
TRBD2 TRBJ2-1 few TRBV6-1 TGTGCCAGCAAACGAGTAGCGGGCACCAGCGGAGGAAGTGAGCAGTTCTTC CASKRVAGTSGGSEQFF
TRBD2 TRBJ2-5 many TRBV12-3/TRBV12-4 TGTGCCAGCTCCCTCGCGGGGGGGGCAGAGACCCAGTACTTC CASSLAGGAETQYF
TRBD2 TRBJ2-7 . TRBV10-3 TGTGCCATCAGTTCCGGGACTAGCAGTCTTTACGAGCAGTACTTC CAISSGTSSLYEQYF
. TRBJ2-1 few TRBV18 TGTGCCAGCTCCCGACCGGGACGGCAATCCCATGAGCAGTTCTTC CASSRPGRQSHEQFF
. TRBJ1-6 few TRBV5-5 TGTGCCAGCAACCTACAGAAAGATAATTCACCCCTCCACTTT CASNLQKDNSPLHF
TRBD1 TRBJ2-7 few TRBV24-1 TGTGCCACCCGACAGGGAAGGGGCACATACGAGCAGTACTTC CATRQGRGTYEQYF
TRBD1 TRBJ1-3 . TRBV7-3 TGTGCCAGCAGCCCGGGGACAGGGATGGACACCATATATTTT CASSPGTGMDTIYF
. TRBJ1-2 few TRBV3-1 TGTGCCAGCAGCCAAGATGGACACCTCTATGGCTACACCTTC CASSQDGHLYGYTF
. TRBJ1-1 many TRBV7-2 TGTGCCAGCAGCTCCGGGCCCGGCACTGAAGCTTTCTTT CASSSGPGTEAFF
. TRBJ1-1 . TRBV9 TGTGCCAGCACCTTCGTGGAGGGGCGGACTGAAGCTTTCTTT CASTFVEGRTEAFF
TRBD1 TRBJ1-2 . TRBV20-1 TGCAGTGCAGAACAGGGGGCTAACTATGGCTACACCTTC CSAEQGANYGYTF
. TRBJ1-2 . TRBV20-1 TGCAGTGCTAGAGACACCCGGGTAACCCTCTATGGCTACACCTTC CSARDTRVTLYGYTF
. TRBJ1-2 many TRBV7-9 TGTGCCAGCAGCTTAGCGGGCAGCGATGGCTACACCTTC CASSLAGSDGYTF